This is a list of T cell receptor beta chains from one sample in a study of T cells in Graves' hyperthyroidism and ophthalmopathy. TCRdb passed the multiplex PCR reads through MiXCR, listing each CDR3 protein once. Here the sample spans 490,000 or so distinct CDR3 sequences, roughly 22% being singletons. Sequencing was performed on blood. These receptor sequences come from an older woman with Graves' ophthalmopathy. Each CDR3 is given with its conserved first and last residue. A D gene is named only where the DNA matches it firmly. Only some rows state a clone size, as once, few, many or a class for expanded clones.

J gene	clone size	D gene	V gene	CDR3 DNA	CDR3 protein
TRBJ2-1	many	TRBD2	TRBV2	TGTGCCAGCAGGCGGACTAGCGGGAGCAATGAGCAGTTCTTC	CASRRTSGSNEQFF
TRBJ2-2	few	NA	TRBV20-1	TGCAGTGCTAGCGACGGGGGATTGAAGCTGTTTTTT	CSASDGGLKLFF
TRBJ2-2	NA	NA	TRBV30	TGTGCCTGGACCCCCCTCGAGACTTCGAACACCGGGGAGCTGTTTTTT	CAWTPLETSNTGELFF
TRBJ2-2	NA	TRBD1	TRBV20-1	TGCAGTGCTAGGCAGGGGGCTCACACCGGGGAGCTGTTTTTT	CSARQGAHTGELFF
TRBJ2-7	many	NA	TRBV7-2	TGTGCCAGCAGCTTAAGGGCAACCTACGAGCAGTACTTC	CASSLRATYEQYF
TRBJ1-1	NA	NA	TRBV15	TGTGCCACCAGCAGAGATAAGAGTTGGGGAGTTACAGAGGACACTGAAGCTTTCTTT	CATSRDKSWGVTEDTEAFF
TRBJ1-1	many	NA	TRBV20-1	TGCAGTGCTAGAGTTAACACTGAAGCTTTCTTT	CSARVNTEAFF
TRBJ1-6	NA	TRBD1	TRBV6-5	TGTGCCAGCAGTTACTCGACAGGGCTGGGACCTAGTTCACCCCTCCACTTT	CASSYSTGLGPSSPLHF
TRBJ2-5	NA	TRBD2	TRBV2	TGTGCCAGCAGTGAAGTAATGTCCAGCGGGAGACGGTACTTC	CASSEVMSSGRRYF
TRBJ2-5	few	NA	TRBV5-5	TGTGCCAGCAGCTTGGCGGGAGATAGGGAGACCCAGTACTTC	CASSLAGDRETQYF
TRBJ2-7	few	TRBD1	TRBV12-3/TRBV12-4	TGTGCCAGCAGTTTAGGTAGGGGGCACTACGAGCAGTACTTC	CASSLGRGHYEQYF
TRBJ2-2	NA	TRBD2	TRBV19	TGTGCCAGCTCGACTAGCGGAAACACCGGGGAGCTGTTTTTT	CASSTSGNTGELFF
TRBJ2-1	many	TRBD2	TRBV6-1	TGTGCCAGCAGAGCGGGGCATGGCTCTGGGGAGCAGTTCTTC	CASRAGHGSGEQFF
TRBJ2-7	few	NA	TRBV20-1	TGCAGTGCTAGAGGTCGCGGGGAGGGGGGGTACGAGCAGTACTTC	CSARGRGEGGYEQYF
TRBJ1-5	few	NA	TRBV20-1	TGCAGTGCTCGGAGGGGGGGACAGCCCCAGCATTTT	CSARRGGQPQHF
TRBJ2-3	many	NA	TRBV28	TGTGCCAGCAGTTACGGGGGGCAGACAGATACGCAGTATTTT	CASSYGGQTDTQYF
TRBJ2-7	many	NA	TRBV27	TGTGCCAGCAGTTTATCCGTCCGGGGGTTTAACGAGCAGTACTTC	CASSLSVRGFNEQYF
TRBJ1-4	NA	NA	TRBV24-1	TGTGCCACCAGTGATTGGAATTGGCCAGGGGTCGCGTCTAATGAAAAACTGTTTTTT	CATSDWNWPGVASNEKLFF
TRBJ2-1	few	TRBD2	TRBV6-1	TGTGCCAGCAGTTCTTGGACTAGCGGGAGAAATGAGCAGTTCTTC	CASSSWTSGRNEQFF
TRBJ2-7	many	TRBD2	TRBV11-2	TGTGCCAGCAGCCTGGGACTAGTGAGGTCCTACGAGCAGTACTTC	CASSLGLVRSYEQYF
TRBJ1-1	few	NA	TRBV28	TGTGCCAGCAGTTTAACGGGGGGTAGGATTGAAGCTTTCTTT	CASSLTGGRIEAFF
TRBJ1-1	many	NA	TRBV27	TGTGCCAGCAGTTTGGGCTTCGCGGGAGAAGCTTTCTTT	CASSLGFAGEAFF
TRBJ2-3	few	NA	TRBV15	TGTGCCACCAGTGAGGGACTCGGACCCACAGATACGCAGTATTTT	CATSEGLGPTDTQYF
TRBJ1-5	few	NA	TRBV20-1	TGCAGTGCTCACCCCTCCGGACTCCTAAAGGATCAGCCCCAGCATTTT	CSAHPSGLLKDQPQHF
TRBJ2-1	NA	NA	TRBV20-1	TGCAGTGCTAGAAGTGTCGGAGCCTACAATGAGCAGTTCTTC	CSARSVGAYNEQFF
TRBJ2-1	NA	NA	TRBV19	TGTGCCAGTAGTATCGGGCCCCCCCCGGATGAGCAGTTCTTC	CASSIGPPPDEQFF
TRBJ2-1	NA	NA	TRBV9	TGTGCCAGCAGCGGAACCCGCAATGAGCAGTTCTTC	CASSGTRNEQFF
TRBJ1-1	NA	NA	TRBV5-1	TGCGCCAGCAGCACACTCCCAGGAGCAATTCTAGCTTTCTTT	CASSTLPGAILAFF
TRBJ2-5	many	NA	TRBV29-1	TGCAGCGCCGAGGATCGGACGTATGGGACCCAGTACTTC	CSAEDRTYGTQYF
TRBJ1-2	once	NA	TRBV7-9	TGTGCCAGCAGCTCGACTCCCGCGGGAGGTGGCTACACCTTC	CASSSTPAGGGYTF
TRBJ1-3	many	NA	TRBV12-3/TRBV12-4	TGTGCCAGCAGTTTAAGTACGTTCACCATATATTTT	CASSLSTFTIYF
TRBJ2-7	NA	NA	TRBV6-5	TGTGCCAGCAGTCACTCGAGGGGGTCCTACGAGCAGTACTTC	CASSHSRGSYEQYF
TRBJ2-1	many	TRBD2	TRBV28	TGTGCCAGCAGTTTAGCTAGCGGGAGAAATGAGCAGTTCTTC	CASSLASGRNEQFF
TRBJ2-1	NA	TRBD2	TRBV7-7	TGTGCTAGCAGCACGGGACTAGCGGGTGCTGGTGAGCAGTTCTTC	CASSTGLAGAGEQFF
TRBJ2-1	many	NA	TRBV11-2	TGTGCCAGCAGCTCGCTGCGGGGATCCACCAATGAGCAGTTCTTC	CASSSLRGSTNEQFF
TRBJ2-1	many	TRBD2	TRBV12-3/TRBV12-4	TGTGCCAGCAGCCCTCGAGGCGGGAGGGCCTTGTCCTACAATGAGCAGTTCTTC	CASSPRGGRALSYNEQFF
TRBJ2-2	NA	TRBD2	TRBV7-2	TGTGCCAGCAGCCGGACTAGCGGGGCGAACACCGGGGAGCTGTTTTTT	CASSRTSGANTGELFF
TRBJ2-3	NA	TRBD2	TRBV4-1	TGCGCCAGCAGCCAAGAGCTGACTAGCGGGAGTCTTGGAGTTGATACGCAGTATTTT	CASSQELTSGSLGVDTQYF
TRBJ1-1	NA	NA	TRBV5-1	TGCGCCAGCAGCGACATGTATACTGAAGCTTTCTTT	CASSDMYTEAFF
TRBJ2-7	many	NA	TRBV28	TGTGCCAGCAGCCGTATTGCGGCCACTTACGAGCAGTACTTC	CASSRIAATYEQYF
TRBJ1-3	NA	NA	TRBV5-1	TGCGCCAGCAGCTTCGACCGAAACTCTGGAAACACCATATATTTT	CASSFDRNSGNTIYF
TRBJ2-7	NA	NA	TRBV18	TGTGCCAGCTCACCACAGGGCGAATTCGTCTACGAGCAGTACTTC	CASSPQGEFVYEQYF
TRBJ1-2	NA	NA	TRBV7-9	TGTGCCAGCAGCCCCGGCCCCGGCTCCTACACCTTC	CASSPGPGSYTF
TRBJ2-5	many	TRBD1	TRBV10-3	TGTGCCATCAGTGAGAGTCCAATCGAAAGGGGGCAGGAGACCCAGTACTTC	CAISESPIERGQETQYF
TRBJ1-4	few	NA	TRBV20-1	TGCAGTGCTTCCAATCAGGAGGAAAAACTGTTTTTT	CSASNQEEKLFF
TRBJ2-3	many	TRBD2	TRBV11-2	TGTGCCAGCAGCTTTGGGGCTAGCGGGTCCATCGCCGCAGATACGCAGTATTTT	CASSFGASGSIAADTQYF
TRBJ2-7	many	NA	TRBV29-1	TGCAGCGCAGGGTCAGCGGGTAACCGGTACGAGCAGTACTTC	CSAGSAGNRYEQYF
TRBJ2-1	few	TRBD1	TRBV18	TGTGCCAGCTCACCATTGGTTGGACAGGTCTTCTATGAGCAGTTCTTC	CASSPLVGQVFYEQFF
TRBJ1-5	many	TRBD1	TRBV20-1	TGCAGTGCACCTGGACAGGGGGGCAATCAGCCCCAGCATTTT	CSAPGQGGNQPQHF
TRBJ2-3	many	NA	TRBV6-2/TRBV6-3	TGTGCCAGCAGTTACTACGGCGGCTATAGCACAGATACGCAGTATTTT	CASSYYGGYSTDTQYF